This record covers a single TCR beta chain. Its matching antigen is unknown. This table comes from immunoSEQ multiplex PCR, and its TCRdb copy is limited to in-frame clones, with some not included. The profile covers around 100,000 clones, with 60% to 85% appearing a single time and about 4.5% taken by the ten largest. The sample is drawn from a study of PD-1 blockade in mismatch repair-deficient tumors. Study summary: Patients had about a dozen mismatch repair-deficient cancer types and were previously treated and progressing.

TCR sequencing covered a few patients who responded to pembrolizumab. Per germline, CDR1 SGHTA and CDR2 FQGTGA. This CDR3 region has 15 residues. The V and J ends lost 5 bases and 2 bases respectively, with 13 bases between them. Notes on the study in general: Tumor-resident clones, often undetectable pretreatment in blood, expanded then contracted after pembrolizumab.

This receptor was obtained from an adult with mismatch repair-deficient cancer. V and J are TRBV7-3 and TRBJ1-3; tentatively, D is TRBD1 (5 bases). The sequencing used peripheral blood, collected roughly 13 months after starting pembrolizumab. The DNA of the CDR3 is TGTGCCAGCAGCGCTGCAGGAGGGGCTGGAAACACCATATATTTT. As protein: CASSAAGGAGNTIYF.